This TCR beta chain comes out of a study of blood T cell repertoires in COVID-19. Profiled with immunoSEQ multiplex PCR; TCRdb holds only in-frame clones, not every one. The sample carries tens of thousands of clones, around 88% recorded once. The germline CDR1 and CDR2 sequences are SGHDN and FVKESK. V lost 5 bases and J lost 2; bases outside the gene matches: 10. The CDR3 length is 18 residues. The sequence derives from an elderly woman with acute or convalescent COVID-19. Sample: peripheral blood. The chain carries TRBV14 and TRBJ2-5; 14 nucleotides line up with TRBD2. Here the CDR3 DNA reads TGTGCCAGCAGCTCTAACCCGGGACTAGCGGGGGCACAAGAGACCCAGTACTTC. Residues: CASSSNPGLAGAQETQYF. Variable domain in full (rest from reference TRBV14 and TRBJ2-5): EAGVTQFPSHSVIEKGQTVTLRCDPISGHDNLYWYRRVMGKEIKFLLHFVKESKQDESGMPNNRFLAERTGGTYSTLKVQPAELEDSGVYFCASSSNPGLAGAQETQYFGPGTRLLVL.